This entry concerns a single T cell receptor (beta chain). The sample is drawn from a study of technical replicates of blood from several donors. This CDR3 has 15 amino acids. The V gene's germline CDR1 is SGDLS and CDR2 YYNGEE. V was pared by 4 bases and J by 6 bases, with 5 bases of the junction left unmatched. Only in-frame clones appear in the TCRdb table, and some are missing; sequencing was by immunoSEQ multiplex PCR. The repertoire has some 80,000 clones, roughly 96% of them found once; the top ten carry about 0.3%. This TCR derives from a human donor in good health. Sequencing used T cells isolated from PBMCs. The chain links TRBV9 to TRBJ2-7; 15 nucleotides agree with TRBD2. In nucleotides, the CDR3 is TGTGCCAGCAGCCCCGGACTAGCGGGAGGGTCCGAGCAGTACTTC. Residues: CASSPGLAGGSEQYF.